The clone carrying this T cell receptor (beta chain) was seen many times. The antigen remains undetermined. Time point here: sample taken at primary tumor resection. The data belong to a study of spatial heterogeneity in lung cancer. General study findings and limits: The number of expanded tumor alpha and beta chains correlated with mutation number. Approximate estimated coverage of tumor T cells amounted to about 7% for alpha and approximately 13% for beta chains.

Germline V lookup: CDR1 SQVTM, CDR2 ANQGSEA. The CDR3 has 17 amino acids. V shed 7 bases and J 1 base; nucleotides not matched to a gene: 12. TCRdb passed the 5' RACE reads through MiXCR, listing each CDR3 protein once. The sample records several thousand distinct CDR3 sequences, around 8.2% being singletons. The sample consisted of lung tumor tissue, taken at surgery. This TCR was sampled from a male donor with early-stage non-small cell lung cancer. The chain combines TRBV29-1 with TRBJ2-2; 10 positions agree with TRBD2. The CDR3 sequence is CSATASGSRRNTGELFF. The CDR3 region has the DNA TGCAGCGCGACGGCTAGCGGGAGCAGAAGGAACACCGGGGAGCTGTTTTTT.